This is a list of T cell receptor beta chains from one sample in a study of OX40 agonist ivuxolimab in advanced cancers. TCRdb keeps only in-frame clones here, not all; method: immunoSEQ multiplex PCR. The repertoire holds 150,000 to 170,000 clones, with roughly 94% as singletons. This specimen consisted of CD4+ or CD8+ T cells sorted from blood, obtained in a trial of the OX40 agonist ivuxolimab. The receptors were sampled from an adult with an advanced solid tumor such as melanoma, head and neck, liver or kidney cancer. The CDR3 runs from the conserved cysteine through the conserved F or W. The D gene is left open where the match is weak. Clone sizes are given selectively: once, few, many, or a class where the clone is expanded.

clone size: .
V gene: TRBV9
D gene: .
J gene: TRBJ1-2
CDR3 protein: CASSPGRGANYGYTF
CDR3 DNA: TGTGCCAGCAGCCCGGGACGGGGAGCTAACTATGGCTACACCTTC

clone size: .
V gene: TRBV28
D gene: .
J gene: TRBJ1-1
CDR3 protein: CASTPGGSIETEAFF
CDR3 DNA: TGTGCCAGCACCCCCGGTGGCAGTATAGAAACTGAAGCTTTCTTT

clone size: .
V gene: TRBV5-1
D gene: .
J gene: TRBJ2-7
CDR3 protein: CASSFTGTAPAGEQYF
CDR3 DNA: TGCGCCAGCAGCTTCACCGGGACAGCACCCGCGGGGGAGCAGTACTTC

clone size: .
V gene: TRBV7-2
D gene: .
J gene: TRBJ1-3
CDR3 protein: CASSEPGGNTIYF
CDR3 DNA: TGTGCCAGCAGCGAACCAGGGGGAAACACCATATATTTT

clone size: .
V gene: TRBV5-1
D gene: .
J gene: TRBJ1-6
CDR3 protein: CASTSGGLYNSPLHF
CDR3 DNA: TGCGCCAGCACCTCGGGAGGGCTATATAATTCACCCCTCCACTTT

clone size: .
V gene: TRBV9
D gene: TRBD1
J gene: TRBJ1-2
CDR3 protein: CASSPRDRGDYGYTF
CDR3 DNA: TGTGCCAGCAGCCCTCGGGACAGGGGGGACTATGGCTACACCTTC

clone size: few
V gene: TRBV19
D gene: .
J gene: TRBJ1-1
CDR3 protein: CATQPWTGNTEAFF
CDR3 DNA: TGTGCCACCCAACCATGGACTGGAAACACTGAAGCTTTCTTT

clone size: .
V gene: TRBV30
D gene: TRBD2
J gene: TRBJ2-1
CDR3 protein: CAWSAASGTYNEQFF
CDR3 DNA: TGTGCCTGGAGTGCGGCTAGCGGGACCTACAATGAGCAGTTCTTC

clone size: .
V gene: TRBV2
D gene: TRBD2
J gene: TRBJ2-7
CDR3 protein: CASSGGPISYEQYF
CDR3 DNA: TGTGCTAGTAGCGGGGGTCCTATCTCCTACGAGCAGTACTTC

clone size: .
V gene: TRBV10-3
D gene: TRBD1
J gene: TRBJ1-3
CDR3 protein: CATGQGSGNTIYF
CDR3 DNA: TGTGCCACCGGACAGGGGTCTGGAAACACCATATATTTT

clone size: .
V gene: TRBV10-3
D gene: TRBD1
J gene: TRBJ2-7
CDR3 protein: CAITATGGFDEQYF
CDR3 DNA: TGTGCCATCACCGCGACAGGGGGGTTCGACGAGCAGTACTTC

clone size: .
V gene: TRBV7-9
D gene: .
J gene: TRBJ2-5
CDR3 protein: CASSFSGQETQYF
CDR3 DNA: TGTGCCAGCAGCTTCAGCGGCCAAGAGACCCAGTACTTC